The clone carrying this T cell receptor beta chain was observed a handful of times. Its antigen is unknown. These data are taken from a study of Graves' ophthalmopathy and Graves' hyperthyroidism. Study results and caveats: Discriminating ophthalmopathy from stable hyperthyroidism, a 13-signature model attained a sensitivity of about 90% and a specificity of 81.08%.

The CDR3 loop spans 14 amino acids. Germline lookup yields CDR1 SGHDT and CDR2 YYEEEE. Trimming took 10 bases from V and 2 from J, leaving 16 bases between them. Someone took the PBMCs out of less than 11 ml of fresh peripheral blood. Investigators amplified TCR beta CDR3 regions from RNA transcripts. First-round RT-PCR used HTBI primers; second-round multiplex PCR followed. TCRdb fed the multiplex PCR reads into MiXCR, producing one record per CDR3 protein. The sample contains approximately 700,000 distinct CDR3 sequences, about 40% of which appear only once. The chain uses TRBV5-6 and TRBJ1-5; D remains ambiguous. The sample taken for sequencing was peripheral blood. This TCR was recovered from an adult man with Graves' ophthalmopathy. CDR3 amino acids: CAWSAGGGNQPQHF. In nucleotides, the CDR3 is TGTGCCTGGAGCGCGGGAGGAGGCAATCAGCCCCAGCATTTT.